The clone carrying this TCR beta chain was picked up many times. Time point indicated: longitudinal time-point 3. These data are taken from a study of neurological immune-mediated disorders. The CDR3 spans 13 residues. CDR1 and CDR2 from the germline V gene are MDHEN and SYDVKM. The ends lost 4 bases at V and 9 bases at J; junction bases unmatched: 4. Using its own MiXCR run on the 5' RACE reads, TCRdb lists one record per CDR3 protein. Of about 45,000 distinct CDR3 sequences listed, roughly 13% were seen once; the top ten hold about an eighth. The sample comprised PBMCs. This chain joins TRBV28 and TRBJ2-1, with 9 positions matching TRBD2. The TCR was taken from a man younger than 40 in good health. The CDR3 DNA reads as TGTGCCAGCAGTTCGTGGCGGGGGGGTGAGCAGTTCTTC. Its protein is CASSSWRGGEQFF.